This is a list of T cell receptor beta chains from one sample in a study of human T cells and chemical hapten exposure. TCRdb reprocessed the RACE reads with MiXCR, giving one entry per CDR3 protein. Altogether roughly 100,000 distinct CDR3 sequences are present, 11% being singletons, with the ten largest covering about 3%. Here the sequenced sample was whole blood, taken in connection with sensitization to the hapten diphenylcyclopropenone (DPC). These receptors were taken from a woman aged 60-75 years with alopecia areata. Some clones in this sample may be carry-over from other donors' samples. CDR3s include the opening cysteine and the closing phenylalanine or tryptophan. Fields, in order: V gene, J gene, clone size, D gene, CDR3 DNA, CDR3 protein. D genes are given only for firm matches. Size is stated for part of the rows, as once, few or many counts, or as a class when the clone is expanded.

TRBV6-1	TRBJ2-6	.	.	TGTGCCAGCAGTGTGCGGGGCCTCGGATCTGGGGCCAACGTCCTGACTTTC	CASSVRGLGSGANVLTF
TRBV14	TRBJ2-1	many	.	TGTGCCAGCAGCCAAGTTTATGAGCAGTTCTTC	CASSQVYEQFF
TRBV30	TRBJ1-5	few	.	TGTGCCTGGAGTTCCGACGGGGATCAGCCCCAGCATTTT	CAWSSDGDQPQHF
TRBV13	TRBJ2-3	few	.	TGTGCCAGCAGTCCCCGAGGGGGGGGACGAACAGATACGCAGTATTTT	CASSPRGGGRTDTQYF
TRBV12-3/TRBV12-4	TRBJ1-5	many	TRBD1	TGTGCCAGCAGTCCCGGGACAGGGGTCGGTCAGCCCCAGCATTTT	CASSPGTGVGQPQHF
TRBV10-1	TRBJ2-7	many	TRBD2	TGCGCCAGCAGTGAAGGGAGTGTAGCGGGGGCCCGCTACGAGCAGTACTTC	CASSEGSVAGARYEQYF
TRBV6-1	TRBJ1-2	.	.	TGTGCCAGCAGTTGGACGGAGATCTATGGCTACACCTTC	CASSWTEIYGYTF
TRBV7-9	TRBJ1-2	many	.	TGTGCCAGCAGCCCTAGTACGGCAGGGGAAGGCTACACCTTC	CASSPSTAGEGYTF
TRBV18	TRBJ1-1	.	.	TGTGCCAGCTCCCCCGGCGGAAACACTGAAGCTTTCTTT	CASSPGGNTEAFF
TRBV19	TRBJ2-3	.	.	TGTGCCAGTAGGGTCGCGGGGAGTGCAGATACGCAGTATTTT	CASRVAGSADTQYF
TRBV28	TRBJ1-2	few	.	TGTGCCAGCAACCGCTCCACCAGGGGAGTTGGCTATGGCTACACCTTC	CASNRSTRGVGYGYTF
TRBV5-1	TRBJ2-4	many	TRBD1	TGCGCCAGCAGGCCCACCCGGACAGGGCCGGACATTCAGTACTTC	CASRPTRTGPDIQYF
TRBV27	TRBJ2-7	.	TRBD1	TGTGCCAGCAGTTTATACGGGACAGGGGGCTACGAGCAGTACTTC	CASSLYGTGGYEQYF